Following are 18 T cell receptor beta chains from one sample sequenced in a study of beta chain features in type 1 diabetes. Since all of the isolated RNA was reverse transcribed, expressed TCRB transcripts were what got sequenced. Clones were read by immunoSEQ multiplex PCR, and TCRdb kept only the in-frame ones, dropping some. In the table there are roughly 500,000 clones, about 30% of which are singletons. The sequencing input was naive CD4+ T cells from blood. The receptors stem from a man younger than 35 in good health.

V is TRBV28 and J is TRBJ2-1, with D possibly TRBD1 on 6 matching bases. V was trimmed by 5 bases and J by 0 bases, leaving 17 bases between them. CDR3 length: 17 amino acids. Germline V CDR1 and CDR2: MDHEN, SYDVKM. The CDR3 region is CASSPHGQSSSYNEQFF. Here the CDR3 DNA reads TGTGCCAGCAGTCCCCACGGACAGTCCAGCTCCTACAATGAGCAGTTCTTC.

The rearrangement joins TRBV30 to TRBJ2-1; TRBD1 or TRBD2 may be the D gene (5 bases each). V shed 7 bases and J shed 2 bases, with 12 bases lying between them. Germline values: CDR1 GTSNPN, CDR2 SVGIG (reference sequence). CDR3 length equals 13 residues. The CDR3 DNA follows: TGTGCCTCCCCGGGGCAGGCCTACAATGAGCAGTTCTTC. It yields the protein CASPGQAYNEQFF.

CDR3 DNA sequence: TGTGCCAGCAGCGGACAGGGGTGGGGTACGCAGTATTTT. Amino acids: CASSGQGWGTQYF. The gene calls are TRBV7-9 and TRBJ2-3; TRBD1 aligns across 9 bases. CDR3 length equals 13 residues. CDR1 is SEHNR and CDR2 is FQNEAQ in the germline V gene (reference sequence). J gave up 8 bases and V 5 bases, and 5 bases lay outside the gene matches.

This clone came up a few times. The V gene is TRBV4-1, the J gene TRBJ2-3, with D possibly being TRBD2 (5 bases). The CDR3 consists of 14 residues. Trimming cost V 1 base and J 4 bases, with 9 bases left between them. Germline values: CDR1 MGHRA, CDR2 YSYEKL. DNA of the CDR3: TGCGCCAGCAGCCAAGCCGCGGGCCCAGATACGCAGTATTTT. It specifies CASSQAAGPDTQYF.

This clone was seen a few times. The chain recombines TRBV2 with TRBJ2-4; D remains unclear. The CDR3 sequence is 13 residues long. Germline V lookup: CDR1 SNHLY, CDR2 FYNNEI. Trimming left V 7 bases short and J 6 bases short, with 13 bases between. CDR3 loop: CASKEGSSNIQYF. CDR3 nucleotide sequence: TGTGCCAGCAAGGAAGGGTCCTCAAACATTCAGTACTTC.

The CDR3 bases are TGTGCCTGGAGCGCCCTCACCGGATGGGCAGATACGCAGTATTTT. Its translation is CAWSALTGWADTQYF. The chain recombines TRBV30 with TRBJ2-3; D is unclear. From germline, CDR1 is GTSNPN and CDR2 SVGIG (reference sequence). This CDR3 has 15 amino acids. With 3 bases removed from V and 4 bases from J, the gap between germline ends came to 17 bases. The whole variable domain, remainder taken from reference TRBV30 and TRBJ2-3, is SQTIHQWPATLVQPVGSPLSLECTVEGTSNPNLYWYRQAAGRGLQLLFYSVGIGQISSEVPQNLSASRPQDRQFILSSKKLLLSDSGFYLCAWSALTGWADTQYFGPGTRLTVL.

This clone was picked up a small number of times. The chain carries TRBV23-1 and TRBJ2-3; 8 bases are shared with TRBD1. Being an ORF, TRBV23-1 has a function that is uncertain. V was pared by 4 bases and J by 5 bases, with 11 bases of the junction left unmatched. The CDR3 runs to 16 residues. This CDR3 reads CASSPRTGYEGDTQYF. The DNA for the CDR3 is TGCGCCAGCAGTCCTCGGACAGGGTATGAGGGAGATACGCAGTATTTT.

This rearrangement joins TRBV19 to TRBJ2-5; D not resolved. The CDR3 contains 14 residues. The germline gives CDR1 LNHDA, CDR2 SQIVND (reference sequence). V was shortened by 1 base and J by 4 bases, with 10 bases between the two germline ends. The CDR3 is CASSIVARGETQYF. The DNA for the CDR3 is TGTGCCAGTAGTATAGTAGCCAGAGGAGAGACCCAGTACTTC.

V is TRBV4-3 and J is TRBJ2-7; 12 bases are shared with TRBD2. V lost 2 bases to trimming and J lost 3 bases; unmatched junction nucleotides: 2. There are 15 residues in the CDR3. The germline V gene has CDR1 LGHNA and CDR2 YSLEER. DNA for the CDR3: TGCGCCAGCAGCCAACGACTAGCGGGAGTCTACGAGCAGTACTTC. Translated, it gives CASSQRLAGVYEQYF.

This clone appeared a few times. This rearrangement joins TRBV4-1 to TRBJ2-1, with 8 bases matching TRBD2. V gave up 2 bases and J gave up 0 bases; unmatched junction bases: 12. The germline gives CDR1 MGHRA, CDR2 YSYEKL. This CDR3 is built from 19 residues. CDR3 in DNA: TGCGCCAGCAGCCAATGGCCAGCGGGAGTGGGGCCCTCCTACAATGAGCAGTTCTTC. Protein product: CASSQWPAGVGPSYNEQFF.

This clone was counted a few times. This chain connects TRBV5-1 to TRBJ2-1; tentatively, D is TRBD2 (5 bases). The germline CDR1 and CDR2 sequences are SGHRS and YFSETQ. CDR3 length: 13 amino acids. Between the trimmed V and J ends, which lost 0 bases and 8 bases, there was a span of 9 bases. In DNA form, the CDR3 reads TGCGCCAGCAGCTTGGGTGGGCGGGATGAGCAGTTCTTC. Its protein product is CASSLGGRDEQFF.

J is TRBJ2-5 and V is TRBV7-2; no firm D call. CDR3 length: 13 residues. Germline CDR1 reads SGHTA; CDR2 reads FQGNSA. The V and J ends lost 5 bases and 2 bases respectively, with 9 bases between them. CDR3 DNA: TGTGCCAGCAGCAGAGGACCTCAAGAGACCCAGTACTTC. Protein sequence: CASSRGPQETQYF.

Only a few counts were recorded for this clone. This chain uses TRBV2 with TRBJ1-2; D remains unclear. Germline values: CDR1 SNHLY, CDR2 FYNNEI. V lost 8 bases, J lost 2 bases, and 9 bases lay in between. CDR3 size: 12 residues. The CDR3 DNA follows: TGTGCCAGCCAGGACGGGAACTATGGCTACACCTTC. Its protein is CASQDGNYGYTF.

In this sample, this clone turned up a few times. V and J are TRBV29-1 and TRBJ2-1; tentatively, D is TRBD1 (5 bases). Germline V gene data show CDR1 as SQVTM and CDR2 as ANQGSEA. The CDR3 is made up of 12 amino acids. V was pared by 4 bases and J by 11 bases, with 15 bases between. CDR3 sequence: CSVVVLQGKQFF. The CDR3, as DNA: TGCAGCGTTGTAGTCCTGCAGGGCAAGCAGTTCTTC.

The rearrangement links TRBV5-1 to TRBJ1-3; D call uncertain. V was trimmed by 0 bases and J by 2 bases, leaving 6 bases between them. This CDR3 contains 14 residues. CDR1 is SGHRS and CDR2 is YFSETQ in the germline V gene. The CDR3 region has the DNA TGCGCCAGCAGCTTGGACGGGACTGGAAACACCATATATTTT. Translated, it gives CASSLDGTGNTIYF. Variable domain in full (rest from reference TRBV5-1 and TRBJ1-3): KAGVTQTPRYLIKTRGQQVTLSCSPISGHRSVSWYQQTPGQGLQFLFEYFSETQRNKGNFPGRFSGRQFSNSRSEMNVSTLELGDSALYLCASSLDGTGNTIYFGEGSWLTVV.

The chain carries TRBV5-1 and TRBJ2-3, with unresolved D. CDR3 length equals 15 residues. CDR1 and CDR2 (germline): SGHRS, YFSETQ. With 0 bases removed from V and 0 bases from J, the gap between germline ends came to 8 bases. The CDR3 loop is CASSLVGPSTDTQYF. The CDR3 nucleotides read TGCGCCAGCAGCTTGGTCGGACCTAGCACAGATACGCAGTATTTT.

In regard to this clone: Other DNA sequences of this sample code for an identical CDR3. The J gene is TRBJ2-3, the V gene TRBV6-5; D might be TRBD1 (5 bases). This CDR3 spans 13 amino acids. Trimming shortened V by 6 bases and J by 3 bases, and 10 bases separated the two germline ends. The germline V gene has CDR1 MNHEY and CDR2 SVGAGI. The CDR3 region is CASRPSGTDTQYF. CDR3 bases: TGTGCCAGCAGACCGTCAGGGACAGATACGCAGTATTTT.

This chain connects TRBV29-1 to TRBJ2-1; possible D gene TRBD1, 5 bases. V dropped 5 bases and J dropped 8 bases, with 13 bases sitting between them. Germline CDR1 and CDR2: SQVTM and ANQGSEA. The CDR3 loop spans 12 amino acids. This chain's CDR3 is CSVRGQVYEQFF. The CDR3 coding sequence is TGCAGCGTTAGGGGTCAGGTGTATGAGCAGTTCTTC.